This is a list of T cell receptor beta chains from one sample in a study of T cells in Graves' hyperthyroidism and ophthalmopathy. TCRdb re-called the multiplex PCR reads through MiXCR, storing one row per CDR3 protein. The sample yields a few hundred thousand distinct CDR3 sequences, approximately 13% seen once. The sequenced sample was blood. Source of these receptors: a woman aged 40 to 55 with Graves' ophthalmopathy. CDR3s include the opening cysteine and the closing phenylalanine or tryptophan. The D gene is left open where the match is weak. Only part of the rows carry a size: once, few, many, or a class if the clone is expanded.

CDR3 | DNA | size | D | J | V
CASSQDNTPGDTQYF | TGTGCCAGCAGCCAAGATAATACTCCTGGAGATACGCAGTATTTT | . | . | TRBJ2-3 | TRBV3-1
CASKPGERDTEAFF | TGTGCCAGCAAACCGGGGGAGAGGGACACTGAAGCTTTCTTT | many | . | TRBJ1-1 | TRBV2
CATRPSGQSNTEAFF | TGTGCCACCAGGCCCTCGGGACAGTCAAACACTGAAGCTTTCTTT | many | TRBD1 | TRBJ1-1 | TRBV24-1
CASGGVAGQQHTQYF | TGTGCCAGCGGGGGGGTAGCGGGGCAACAACATACGCAGTATTTT | many | TRBD2 | TRBJ2-3 | TRBV7-9
CASSPYLRGGNTGELFF | TGTGCCAGCAGTCCATACCTGAGGGGGGGGAACACCGGGGAGCTGTTTTTT | . | . | TRBJ2-2 | TRBV6-2/TRBV6-3
CASGGGHFQETQYF | TGTGCCAGCGGGGGGGGACATTTCCAAGAGACCCAGTACTTC | . | . | TRBJ2-5 | TRBV5-5
CASSQVDSLLSEQYF | TGCGCCAGCAGCCAAGTAGATAGCCTCTTATCCGAGCAGTACTTC | few | . | TRBJ2-7 | TRBV4-1
CASSLAGLAGVDNTGELFF | TGTGCCAGCAGCTTAGCGGGACTAGCGGGAGTAGATAACACCGGGGAGCTGTTTTTT | . | TRBD2 | TRBJ2-2 | TRBV7-8
CASSLLGQGHNEQFF | TGTGCCAGCAGTTTGTTGGGACAGGGGCACAATGAGCAGTTCTTC | . | TRBD1 | TRBJ2-1 | TRBV27
CASSLTSSSTDTQYF | TGTGCCAGCAGCTTGACTAGCTCAAGCACAGATACGCAGTATTTT | many | TRBD2 | TRBJ2-3 | TRBV11-2
CASSGQTSGKSTDTQYF | TGCGCCAGCAGTGGCCAAACTAGCGGGAAGAGCACAGATACGCAGTATTTT | few | TRBD2 | TRBJ2-3 | TRBV10-1
CASSSDVQDEQFF | TGTGCCAGCAGTTCCGACGTACAGGATGAGCAGTTCTTC | medium-sized | . | TRBJ2-1 | TRBV28
CASSLVDYEQYF | TGTGCCAGCAGCTTAGTGGATTACGAGCAGTACTTC | . | . | TRBJ2-7 | TRBV7-2
CASSLSASGNTGELFF | TGTGCCAGCAGTTTATCGGCTAGCGGAAACACCGGGGAGCTGTTTTTT | . | TRBD2 | TRBJ2-2 | TRBV28
CATSTEGTDTQYF | TGTGCCACCAGCACAGAGGGCACAGATACGCAGTATTTT | many | . | TRBJ2-3 | TRBV15
CASSLMGSNYEQYF | TGTGCCAGCAGCTTAATGGGTTCGAACTACGAGCAGTACTTC | few | . | TRBJ2-7 | TRBV5-6
CASSLRGFGDRAYEQYF | TGTGCCAGCAGCTTACGAGGATTCGGGGACAGGGCCTACGAGCAGTACTTC | few | TRBD1 | TRBJ2-7 | TRBV11-2
CSAPGTSGFLTDTQYF | TGCAGCGCCCCCGGGACTAGCGGATTCCTCACAGATACGCAGTATTTT | . | TRBD2 | TRBJ2-3 | TRBV29-1
CASSEPGQWGTEAFF | TGTGCCAGCAGTGAACCCGGACAGTGGGGCACTGAAGCTTTCTTT | . | . | TRBJ1-1 | TRBV25-1
CASGQGRGAGRSYNEQFF | TGTGCCAGCGGCCAAGGAAGGGGAGCGGGACGCTCCTACAATGAGCAGTTCTTC | few | TRBD2 | TRBJ2-1 | TRBV14
CASNLFYMGPHNEQFF | TGTGCCAGCAACCTTTTTTATATGGGGCCCCACAATGAGCAGTTCTTC | many | . | TRBJ2-1 | TRBV12-3/TRBV12-4
CSAWGLAGVFEQYF | TGCAGTGCTTGGGGACTAGCGGGAGTTTTCGAGCAGTACTTC | many | TRBD2 | TRBJ2-7 | TRBV20-1
CASSPRDLRKQYF | TGTGCCAGCAGCCCGCGGGACTTGCGTAAGCAGTACTTC | . | . | TRBJ2-7 | TRBV7-2
CSARESGNTEAFF | TGCAGTGCTAGAGAATCAGGAAACACTGAAGCTTTCTTT | many | . | TRBJ1-1 | TRBV20-1
CASSQGWSPLHF | TGTGCCAGCAGCCAAGGTTGGTCACCCCTCCACTTT | few | . | TRBJ1-6 | TRBV4-2
CSAPTPRDRGIVSYEQYF | TGCAGTGCTCCCACACCCCGGGACAGGGGTATTGTGTCCTACGAGCAGTACTTC | . | TRBD1 | TRBJ2-7 | TRBV20-1
CASSIGGGAGERNF | TGTGCCAGTAGTATCGGGGGAGGGGCGGGAGAAAGAAACTTC | . | TRBD2 | TRBJ2-5 | TRBV19
CASSLAMTENTEAFF | TGCGCCAGCAGCTTGGCCATGACAGAGAACACTGAAGCTTTCTTT | many | . | TRBJ1-1 | TRBV5-1
CASSFWGQFHEQYF | TGTGCCAGCAGCTTCTGGGGGCAGTTCCACGAGCAGTACTTC | many | . | TRBJ2-7 | TRBV13
CASSPLFSNQPQHF | TGTGCCAGCAGTCCACTCTTTAGCAATCAGCCCCAGCATTTT | many | . | TRBJ1-5 | TRBV28
CASSEGAPYEQYF | TGTGCCAGCAGTGAAGGAGCCCCCTACGAGCAGTACTTC | many | . | TRBJ2-7 | TRBV28
CASSETRGISPLHF | TGCGCCAGCAGTGAAACACGCGGGATTTCACCCCTCCACTTT | . | . | TRBJ1-6 | TRBV10-1
CASSGGLAGVHEQYF | TGTGCCAGCAGCGGGGGACTAGCGGGGGTCCACGAGCAGTACTTC | many | TRBD2 | TRBJ2-7 | TRBV6-1
CVSSPDYNDEQFF | TGTGTCAGCAGCCCGGACTACAATGATGAGCAGTTCTTC | . | . | TRBJ2-1 | TRBV11-2
CSAVERVVGGYTF | TGCAGTGCGGTAGAGAGGGTAGTCGGTGGCTACACCTTC | few | . | TRBJ1-2 | TRBV20-1
CTSSIKTAGTGAYEQYF | TGTACCAGTAGTATAAAAACGGCCGGGACAGGAGCCTACGAGCAGTACTTC | few | TRBD1 | TRBJ2-7 | TRBV19
CASSQPPGGGLDEAFF | TGCGCCAGCAGCCAACCCCCAGGGGGGGGGCTGGATGAAGCTTTCTTT | . | TRBD1 | TRBJ1-1 | TRBV4-1
CASSLGLSGRGSYEQYF | TGTGCCAGCAGCTTAGGATTGAGTGGGAGGGGATCCTACGAGCAGTACTTC | many | TRBD2 | TRBJ2-7 | TRBV7-8
CASSFLPRDRDEKLFF | TGTGCCAGCAGCTTCCTACCCCGGGACAGGGATGAAAAACTGTTTTTT | many | TRBD1 | TRBJ1-4 | TRBV7-9
CASSLARPYGEQFF | TGTGCCAGCAGTTTAGCCCGCCCGTACGGTGAGCAGTTCTTC | many | . | TRBJ2-1 | TRBV12-3/TRBV12-4
CASSFGDRNSPLHF | TGTGCCAGCAGTTTCGGGGACCGGAATTCACCCCTCCACTTT | many | . | TRBJ1-6 | TRBV12-3/TRBV12-4
CATRGDNYEQYF | TGTGCCACCAGAGGGGACAACTACGAGCAGTACTTC | many | . | TRBJ2-7 | TRBV15
CASSIYGKQPQHF | TGTGCCAGTAGTATTTACGGGAAACAGCCCCAGCATTTT | few | . | TRBJ1-5 | TRBV19
CASSFQQGAVTDTQYF | TGTGCCAGCAGCTTCCAACAGGGGGCTGTGACGGATACGCAGTATTTT | many | TRBD1 | TRBJ2-3 | TRBV7-2
CSARRASATSEQYF | TGCAGTGCTAGGAGGGCTAGCGCCACCTCCGAGCAGTACTTC | . | . | TRBJ2-7 | TRBV20-1
CASSQSRATDTQYF | TGTGCCAGCAGCCAGTCTAGGGCCACAGATACGCAGTATTTT | few | . | TRBJ2-3 | TRBV14
CASSEWGELSGGGTDTQYF | TGTGCCAGCAGTGAATGGGGAGAGCTAAGTGGGGGGGGCACAGATACGCAGTATTTT | few | TRBD2 | TRBJ2-3 | TRBV25-1
CASSLGIETQYF | TGTGCCAGCAGCTTAGGTATAGAGACCCAGTACTTC | few | . | TRBJ2-5 | TRBV7-9
CSAAGQGVNTEAFF | TGCAGTGCAGCTGGGCAGGGGGTGAACACTGAAGCTTTCTTT | many | TRBD1 | TRBJ1-1 | TRBV20-1
CASRGKGNSPLHF | TGTGCCAGCAGGGGGAAGGGGAATTCACCCCTCCACTTT | few | . | TRBJ1-6 | TRBV2
CSAISGREKYF | TGCAGTGCTATTTCCGGGAGGGAGAAGTACTTC | few | TRBD2 | TRBJ2-7 | TRBV20-1
CASSLVSLSQPQHF | TGTGCCAGCAGTTTAGTTTCCCTTTCCCAGCCCCAGCATTTT | many | . | TRBJ1-5 | TRBV28